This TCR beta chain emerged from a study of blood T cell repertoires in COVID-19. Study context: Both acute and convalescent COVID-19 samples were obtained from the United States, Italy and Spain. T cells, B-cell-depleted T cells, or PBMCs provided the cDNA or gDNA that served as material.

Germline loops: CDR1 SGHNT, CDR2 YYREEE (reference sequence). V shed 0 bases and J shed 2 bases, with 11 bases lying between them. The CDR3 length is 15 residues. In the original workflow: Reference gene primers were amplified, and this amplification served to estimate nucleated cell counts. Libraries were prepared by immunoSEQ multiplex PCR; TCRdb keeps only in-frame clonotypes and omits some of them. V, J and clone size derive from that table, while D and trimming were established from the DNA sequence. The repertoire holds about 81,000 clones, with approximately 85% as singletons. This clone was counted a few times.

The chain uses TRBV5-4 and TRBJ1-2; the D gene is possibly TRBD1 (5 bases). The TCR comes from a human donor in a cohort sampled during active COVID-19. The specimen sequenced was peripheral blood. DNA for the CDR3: TGTGCCAGCAGCTTGGGGGGCCCCTCAAACTATGGCTACACCTTC. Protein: CASSLGGPSNYGYTF.